The T cell receptor beta chain under discussion was sequenced for a study of CD8 T cells in Susac syndrome. With random hexamers, reverse transcription was performed on about 0.5 to 1 ug of RNA. One entry per CDR3 protein, called by TCRdb with MiXCR from the immunoSEQ multiplex PCR reads. The sample lists roughly 200,000 distinct CDR3 sequences, 85% to 95% occurring once. The CDR3 consists of 11 residues. CDR1 and CDR2 (germline): DFQATT, SNEGSKA (reference sequence). V was clipped by 4 bases and J by 5 bases, with 6 bases between them. The receptor comes from a human donor with multiple sclerosis. The chain links TRBV20-1 to TRBJ2-1, with D unresolved. Input material: CD4+ T cells from PBMCs. The DNA for the CDR3 is TGCAGTGCTATTCAGAACAATGAGCAGTTCTTC. Protein: CSAIQNNEQFF.